This T cell receptor (beta chain) was identified in a study of blood T cell repertoires in COVID-19. Study at large: Material from acute and convalescent COVID-19 was sourced from the United States, Italy and Spain.

Study processing details: It was from reference gene primer amplification that nucleated cell counts were estimated. TCRdb's table, derived via immunoSEQ multiplex PCR, lists solely in-frame clones and lacks some. The D gene and trimming were derived from the DNA, and the V and J assignments and clone size from that table. This table has around 27,000 clones, 88% appearing once. The V end was cut by 1 base, the J end by 0 bases, with 7 bases between. The CDR3 contains 16 residues. From germline, CDR1 is SEHNR and CDR2 FQNEAQ (reference sequence). The chain recombines TRBV7-9 with TRBJ1-6; D remains ambiguous. Sample: peripheral blood. This sequence originates from a human donor in a cohort sampled during active COVID-19. The CDR3, as DNA: TGTGCCAGCAGCTTAGGCGGGAGCTCCTATAATTCACCCCTCCACTTT. Residues: CASSLGGSSYNSPLHF.